This TCR beta chain was sequenced in a study of long-term antiretroviral therapy in people with HIV. The content of samples before DNA extraction was roughly 0.95-11 million cryopreserved PBMC. Version v3.0 of the immunoSEQ assay ran at survey level. The assay was immunoSEQ multiplex PCR, and TCRdb's table has in-frame clones only and misses some. The table lists about 17,000 clones, roughly 80% of them singletons. Germline CDR1 reads SGDLS; CDR2 reads YYNGEE. Trimming removed 0 bases at V and 0 bases at J, with 12 bases between. The CDR3 has 17 amino acids. The source of this sequence is a woman aged 50 to 60 with HIV. The sample here was unsorted PBMCs, taken 2.5 years before starting antiretroviral therapy. The V call is TRBV9, the J call TRBJ1-4, with D possibly TRBD1 on 6 matching bases. CDR3: CASSVVPRGATNEKLFF. CDR3 DNA: TGTGCCAGCAGCGTAGTTCCCAGGGGAGCAACTAATGAAAAACTGTTTTTT.